This record concerns one T cell receptor (beta chain) sequence. No antigen is known for it. TCRdb processed the 5' RACE reads anew with MiXCR; each CDR3 protein has one entry. The sample lists around 310,000 distinct CDR3 sequences, 15% to 20% occurring once. The data stem from a study of T-cell memory formation after mild COVID-19. Study results and caveats: In second-wave clones peaking day 37, SARS-CoV-2 specificity remained unconfirmed.

Germline V lookup: CDR1 LGHNA, CDR2 YNFKEQ. V lost 6 bases, J lost 5 bases, and 13 bases stayed unmatched. The CDR3 is 16 residues long. The receptor's source is a man aged 18 to 30 who had mild COVID-19 (a few samples of this study predate the infection). Cell type and time point are not known. The rearrangement joins TRBV4-2 to TRBJ1-1; 9 positions match TRBD1. Material for sequencing was PBMCs or a T cell subset sorted from them (not recorded which). The CDR3 spells CASRQTPTGGATEAFF. The CDR3 nucleotides are TGTGCCAGCAGGCAGACTCCTACAGGGGGCGCGACTGAAGCTTTCTTT.